One and the same sample provided the 8 T cell receptor beta chains below, sequenced in a study of early T cells in non-severe SARS-CoV-2 infection. TCRdb passed the 5' RACE reads through MiXCR, listing each CDR3 protein once. The sample yields approximately 80,000 distinct CDR3 sequences, 10% to 12% seen once. The material was whole blood, obtained at baseline. The receptors stem from an adult who was a healthcare worker with PCR-confirmed SARS-CoV-2 infection or an uninfected control (not recorded which).

The chain uses TRBV9 and TRBJ2-3; D is possibly TRBD2 (5 bases). The V end was cut by 5 bases, the J end by 6 bases, with 19 bases between. The V gene's germline CDR1 is SGDLS and CDR2 YYNGEE. The CDR3 is 15 amino acids. For the CDR3, the DNA is TGTGCCAGCAGTGACGTAGGTAACCTAGCCGATACGCAGTATTTT. This gives the protein CASSDVGNLADTQYF.

This clonotype has ten or more counts. The gene calls are TRBV6-5 and TRBJ1-2; the D gene is possibly TRBD1 (6 bases). The CDR3 runs to 14 residues. Germline CDR1 reads MNHEY; CDR2 reads SVGAGI. Between the trimmed V and J ends, which lost 7 bases and 4 bases, there was a span of 16 bases. This chain's CDR3 is CASNHRDTLYGYTF. In nucleotides, the CDR3 is TGTGCCAGCAATCACAGGGACACCCTCTATGGCTACACCTTC.

This clonotype was observed a few times. The chain carries TRBV3-1 and TRBJ2-3, with D unclear. V lost 0 bases and J 4 bases, leaving 11 bases between the germline ends. From germline, CDR1 is LGHDT and CDR2 YNNKEL (reference sequence). This CDR3 is built from 15 residues. The CDR3 here is CASSQDPGLADTQYF. The CDR3 DNA reads as TGTGCCAGCAGCCAAGATCCTGGTTTGGCAGATACGCAGTATTTT.

This clonotype was detected only a few times. The chain has TRBV27 and TRBJ2-3; 7 bases fit TRBD2. Germline trimming cut 6 bases from V and 1 base from J; bases unmatched to any gene: 4. This CDR3 region has 14 residues. CDR1 and CDR2 from the germline V gene are MNHEY and SMNVEV (reference sequence). CDR3: CASRRGVGTDTQYF. In DNA form, the CDR3 reads TGTGCCAGCAGACGGGGGGTGGGCACAGATACGCAGTATTTT.

This clonotype came up a few times. The V call is TRBV20-1, the J call TRBJ2-1; no definite D call. V lost 3 bases and J 9 bases, leaving 9 bases between the germline ends. In germline, CDR1 is DFQATT, CDR2 SNEGSKA (reference sequence). The CDR3 totals 11 residues. CDR3 sequence (DNA): TGCAGTGCTAGGCCTCGTAGTGAGCAGTTCTTC. Translation: CSARPRSEQFF.

V and J are TRBV7-9 and TRBJ2-5, with D unclear. Germline values: CDR1 SEHNR, CDR2 FQNEAQ (reference sequence). V was clipped by 1 base and J by 5 bases, with 14 bases between them. The CDR3 is made up of 15 amino acids. CDR3 protein: CASSLEVLSTETQYF. CDR3 sequence (DNA): TGTGCCAGCAGCTTAGAGGTACTCTCAACCGAGACCCAGTACTTC.

The V gene is TRBV18, the J gene TRBJ1-1; weak D call: TRBD1 (6 bases). From germline, CDR1 is KGHSH and CDR2 LQKENI. The CDR3 spans 13 residues. V was trimmed by 3 bases and J by 7 bases, leaving 12 bases between them. The chain's CDR3 is CASSPSGGGEAFF. The CDR3 region has the DNA TGTGCCAGCTCACCCTCGGGAGGGGGTGAAGCTTTCTTT. The whole variable domain, remainder taken from reference TRBV18 and TRBJ1-1, is NAGVMQNPRHLVRRRGQEARLRCSPMKGHSHVYWYRQLPEEGLKFMVYLQKENIIDESGMPKERFSAEFPKEGPSILRIQQVVRGDSAAYFCASSPSGGGEAFFGQGTRLTVV.

The chain has TRBV2 and TRBJ2-7; 8 bases line up with TRBD1. The germline V gene has CDR1 SNHLY and CDR2 FYNNEI. The CDR3 spans 14 residues. The V segment lost 7 bases and the J segment 5 bases; nucleotides outside the gene matches: 10. CDR3 in DNA: TGTGCCAGCATGGTCGGACAGGGAGCCCACGAGCAGTACTTC. It is translated as CASMVGQGAHEQYF.